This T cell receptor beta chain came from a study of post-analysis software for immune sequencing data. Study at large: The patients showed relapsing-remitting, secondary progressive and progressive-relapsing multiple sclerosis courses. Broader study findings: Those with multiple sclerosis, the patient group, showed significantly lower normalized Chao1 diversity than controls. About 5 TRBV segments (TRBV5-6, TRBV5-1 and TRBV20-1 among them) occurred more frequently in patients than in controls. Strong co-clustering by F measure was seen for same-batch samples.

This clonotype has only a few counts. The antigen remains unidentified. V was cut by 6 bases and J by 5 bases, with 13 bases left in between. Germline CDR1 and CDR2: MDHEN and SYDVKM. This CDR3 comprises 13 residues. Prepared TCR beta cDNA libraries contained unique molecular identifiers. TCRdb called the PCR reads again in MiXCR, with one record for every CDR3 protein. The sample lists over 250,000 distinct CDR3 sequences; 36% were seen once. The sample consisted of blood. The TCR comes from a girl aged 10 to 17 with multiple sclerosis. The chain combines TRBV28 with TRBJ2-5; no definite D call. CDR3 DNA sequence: TGTGCCAGCAGCCCTGGATGGGCCGAGACCCAGTACTTC. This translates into CASSPGWAETQYF.